A selection of T cell receptor beta chains follows, all from one sample in a study of T cell repertoires in cytomegalovirus infection. Their antigen targets remain unknown. TCRdb redid the calling of the reads with MiXCR, one entry per CDR3 protein. Seen here are about 500,000 distinct CDR3 sequences, roughly a third observed once, and the top ten hold 15% to 20%. The specimen was cultured PBMCs, collected from culture after CMV antigen stimulation. Every receptor here comes from a human donor in good health (CMV status not recorded). Some clones in this sample may be carry-over from other donors' samples. Each CDR3 is given with its conserved first and last residue. A D gene is named only where the DNA matches it firmly. Only part of the rows carry a size: once, few, many, or a class if the clone is expanded.

clone_size d_call j_call v_call cdr3_nt cdr3_aa
once TRBD2 TRBJ2-3 TRBV20-1 TGCAGTGCTAGAGATATAGCGGGTGATGCAGATACGCAGTATTTT CSARDIAGDADTQYF
few NA TRBJ2-2 TRBV4-1 TGCGCCAGCAGCCCTCAGGGGACCACCGGGGAGCTGTTTTTT CASSPQGTTGELFF
few TRBD1 TRBJ1-4 TRBV7-9 TGTGCCAGCAGCTTAGGCGTCGGACAGGGGAATGAAAAACTGTTTTTT CASSLGVGQGNEKLFF
NA TRBD2 TRBJ2-3 TRBV19 TGTGCCAGTAGTAGGAGAAAGCGGGAGGGCCAGGATACGCAGTATTTT CASSRRKREGQDTQYF
many NA TRBJ1-1 TRBV7-9 TGTGCCAGCAACAAACAGGGAGGGGGCACTGAAGCTTTCTTT CASNKQGGGTEAFF
few NA TRBJ2-3 TRBV11-2 TGTGCCAGCAGCTTTCAAGAAACAGATACGCAGTATTTT CASSFQETDTQYF
NA NA TRBJ2-2 TRBV5-6 TGTGCCAGCAGCTTGGGGGAGAACTTGAACACCGGGGAGCTGTTTTTT CASSLGENLNTGELFF
NA NA TRBJ2-4 TRBV7-6 TGTGCCAGCAGCTTCGGGGGTTCTTCGGCCAAAAACATTCAGTACTTC CASSFGGSSAKNIQYF
NA NA TRBJ1-5 TRBV4-1 TGCGCCAGCAGCCGGATACAGGCGGCAGCTCAGCCCCAGCATTTT CASSRIQAAAQPQHF
NA TRBD1 TRBJ1-2 TRBV7-2 TGTGCCAGCAGCCAAGACAGGGCTTTTTACTATGGCTACACCTTC CASSQDRAFYYGYTF
NA NA TRBJ1-2 TRBV29-1 TGCAGCGGCCGGGACGGCAACTATGGCTACACCTTC CSGRDGNYGYTF
few TRBD2 TRBJ2-7 TRBV6-2/TRBV6-3 TGTGCCACCCAGGAGGTAGCGGGTCCCTCCTACGAGCAGTACTTC CATQEVAGPSYEQYF
NA NA TRBJ2-2 TRBV12-3/TRBV12-4 TGTGCCAGCGCCCGGAGGGGGCAAATGAACACCGGGGAGCTGTTTTTT CASARRGQMNTGELFF
NA NA TRBJ1-6 TRBV19 TGTGCCAGTAGTATCATCACAGGGCGCAATTCACCCCTCCACTTT CASSIITGRNSPLHF
NA NA TRBJ1-4 TRBV4-1 TGCGCCAGCAGCCAAGATCTGGAAAGGGTGGGAACTAATGAAAAACTGTTTTTT CASSQDLERVGTNEKLFF
NA NA TRBJ2-5 TRBV2 TGTGCCAGCAGTGTGAGGGTGGCACAAGAGACCCAGTACTTC CASSVRVAQETQYF
NA NA TRBJ1-2 TRBV19 TGTGCCAGTAGTATACCTGGGTACTATGGCTACACCTTC CASSIPGYYGYTF
NA NA TRBJ1-2 TRBV27 TGTGCCAGCAGTTTAGAGGGACGAGGTAACTATGGCTACACCTTC CASSLEGRGNYGYTF
NA NA TRBJ2-1 TRBV29-1 TGCAGCGTTGAAGATTATCCCGACAATGAGCAGTTCTTC CSVEDYPDNEQFF
NA NA TRBJ2-2 TRBV7-2 TGTGCCAGCACCAACTGGGAGGTTCGCACCGGGGAGCTGTTTTTT CASTNWEVRTGELFF
NA TRBD2 TRBJ2-3 TRBV7-9 TGTGCCAGCAGCCCGCTCGGCTTGCGGGGGGTGACTAGCACAGATACGCAGTATTTT CASSPLGLRGVTSTDTQYF
many TRBD2 TRBJ2-5 TRBV20-1 TGCAGTGCTAGAGATCCGAGACCGACTAGCGGGGTAGAGACCCAGTACTTC CSARDPRPTSGVETQYF
NA NA TRBJ2-3 TRBV4-3 TGCGCCAGCAGCCAGGGCATCCGGGCACGTGGCACAGATACGCAGTATTTT CASSQGIRARGTDTQYF
NA TRBD2 TRBJ2-2 TRBV30 TGTGCCATATCAACTAGCGGGGGGTCGAACACCGGGGAGCTGTTTTTT CAISTSGGSNTGELFF
many TRBD2 TRBJ2-1 TRBV19 TGTGCCAGTAAAGAGCGGGGTCTACAGAATGAGCAGTTCTTC CASKERGLQNEQFF
few NA TRBJ2-3 TRBV30 TGTGCCTGGAGTCCCAGGAGACCGACTAGCACAGATACGCAGTATTTT CAWSPRRPTSTDTQYF
once NA TRBJ2-5 TRBV6-2/TRBV6-3 TGTGCCAGCAGTACGCGGGCGGAGACCCAGTACTTC CASSTRAETQYF